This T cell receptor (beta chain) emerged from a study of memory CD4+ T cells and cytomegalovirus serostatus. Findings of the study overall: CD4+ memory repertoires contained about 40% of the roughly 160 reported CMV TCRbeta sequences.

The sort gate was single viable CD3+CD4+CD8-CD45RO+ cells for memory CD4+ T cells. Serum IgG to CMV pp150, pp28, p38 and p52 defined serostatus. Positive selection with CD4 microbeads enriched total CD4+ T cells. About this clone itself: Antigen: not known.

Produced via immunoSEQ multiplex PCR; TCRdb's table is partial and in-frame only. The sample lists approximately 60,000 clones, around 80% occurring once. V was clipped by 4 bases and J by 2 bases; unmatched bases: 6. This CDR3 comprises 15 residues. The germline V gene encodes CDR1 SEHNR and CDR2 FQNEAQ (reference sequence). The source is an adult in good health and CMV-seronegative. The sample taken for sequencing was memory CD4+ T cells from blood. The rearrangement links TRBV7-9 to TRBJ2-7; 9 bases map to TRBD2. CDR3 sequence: CASSSHSGRTYEQYF. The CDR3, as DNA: TGTGCCAGCAGCTCCCATAGCGGGAGAACCTACGAGCAGTACTTC.